These 8 T cell receptor beta chains were all obtained from the same sample, sequenced in a study of PD-L1 blockade in urothelial cancer. TCRdb keeps only in-frame clones here, not all; method: immunoSEQ multiplex PCR. The repertoire has roughly 67,000 clones, around 87% of them found once; the top ten carry just under 15%. The time point here: pretreatment peripheral blood. The source material was PBMCs, sampled around atezolizumab (anti-PD-L1) treatment. The receptors shown here come from a man between 60 and 75 years old with urothelial cancer.

This chain links TRBV18 with TRBJ2-5, with a weak D call TRBD2 (5 bases). The CDR3 length is 13 residues. Between the trimmed V and J ends, which lost 2 bases and 4 bases, there was a span of 8 bases. The germline gives CDR1 KGHSH, CDR2 LQKENI. The CDR3 bases are TGTGCCAGCTCACCAGGGGAGCGAGAGACCCAGTACTTC. Its translation is CASSPGERETQYF.

The genes are TRBV5-1 and TRBJ2-3, with TRBD1 matching over 7 bases. Germline trimming cut 4 bases from V and 6 bases from J; bases unmatched to any gene: 14. CDR1 and CDR2 from the germline V gene are SGHRS and YFSETQ. The CDR3 extends over 16 amino acids. The CDR3 sequence: CASSATGSEISDTQYF. DNA for the CDR3: TGCGCCAGCAGCGCGACAGGGTCCGAGATTTCGGATACGCAGTATTTT.

The gene calls are TRBV7-3 and TRBJ1-6, with D possibly matching TRBD1 (6 bases). Trimming removed 5 bases from V and 5 bases from J, with 10 bases in between. CDR3 length: 14 residues. Germline values: CDR1 SGHTA, CDR2 FQGTGA. The CDR3 DNA reads as TGTGCCAGCAGCCGTACAGGGAATAATTCACCCCTCCACTTT. This encodes CASSRTGNNSPLHF.

The V and J genes are TRBV5-1 and TRBJ1-2; unclear D gene. CDR3 length: 15 amino acids. Trimming left V 4 bases short and J 7 bases short, with 20 bases between. Germline V lookup: CDR1 SGHRS, CDR2 YFSETQ. This chain's CDR3 is CASSTDGPRDGGYTF. In DNA, the CDR3 is TGCGCCAGCAGCACCGACGGTCCCCGGGATGGTGGCTACACCTTC.

J is TRBJ2-6 and V is TRBV28; the D is unclear. Trimming removed 3 bases from V and 0 bases from J, with 9 bases in between. The CDR3 covers 16 residues. Germline CDR1 is MDHEN and CDR2 is SYDVKM. In DNA form, the CDR3 reads TGTGCCAGCAGTTTTGGGCAACGCTCTGGGGCCAACGTCCTGACTTTC. It encodes CASSFGQRSGANVLTF.

This clone was seen once. The chain uses TRBV6-4 and TRBJ1-2, with 8 bases aligning to TRBD1. This CDR3 region has 13 residues. Trimming removed 5 bases from V and 7 bases from J; junction bases left unmatched: 6. Germline V gene lookup returns CDR1 MRHNA and CDR2 SNTAGT. Here the CDR3 reads CASSPQGASGYTF. The DNA for the CDR3 is TGTGCCAGCAGTCCCCAGGGGGCTAGTGGCTACACCTTC.

V gene TRBV6-1 combines with J gene TRBJ2-7, with 8 bases matching TRBD1. In germline, CDR1 is MNHNS, CDR2 SASEGT. The length of the CDR3 is 15 residues. The V segment lost 6 bases and the J segment 6 bases; nucleotides outside the gene matches: 13. CDR3 sequence reads: CASSDRGAPTLEQYF. CDR3 coding DNA: TGTGCCAGCAGCGACAGGGGCGCGCCTACTCTCGAGCAGTACTTC.

The chain joins TRBV19 to TRBJ1-5; D remains ambiguous. Germline-derived CDR1 and CDR2 are LNHDA and SQIVND (reference sequence). The V and J ends lost 3 bases and 2 bases respectively, with 17 bases between them. There are 17 residues in the CDR3. Here the CDR3 reads CASSITDPGRGNQPQHF. CDR3 nucleotides: TGTGCCAGTAGTATCACTGACCCGGGAAGGGGCAATCAGCCCCAGCATTTT.